This paragraph covers one T cell receptor beta chain sequence. The antigen is not known. TCR alpha and TCR beta cDNA libraries with sample barcodes and UMIs came from 5'RACE using constant-segment primers. One entry per CDR3 protein, called by TCRdb with MiXCR from the 5' RACE reads. Of around 250,000 distinct CDR3 sequences in the sample, under 20% were seen once. Germline CDR1 SNHLY, CDR2 FYNNEI. This CDR3 spans 14 amino acids. V was clipped by 5 bases and J by 3 bases, with 10 bases between them. This sample is part of a study of T-cell memory formation after mild COVID-19. Whole-study findings and limits: Day 15 to 85 contractors were CD4/CD8 balanced; later expanders leaned CD4+. Cross-reactive memory seemingly joined, as some responding clones were found in pre-infection memory. What remained unconfirmed was the SARS-CoV-2 specificity of second-wave clones peaking on day 37.

The sequence was collected from a man aged 18 to 30 who had mild COVID-19 (a few samples of this study predate the infection). Cell type and time point are not known. This sequence joins TRBV2 and TRBJ2-2; D is ambiguous. The sequenced sample was PBMCs or a T cell subset sorted from them (not recorded which). DNA of the CDR3: TGTGCCAGCAGTTTTATAACCTACACCGGGGAGCTGTTTTTT. Protein sequence: CASSFITYTGELFF.